This T cell receptor (beta chain) was captured in a study of regulatory T cells in long-lasting Graves disease. Construction of TCR beta libraries relied on iRepertoire HTBI primers and on Arm-PCR targeting CDR3 regions. One entry per CDR3 protein, called by TCRdb with MiXCR from the multiplex PCR reads. The sample shows 350,000 to 450,000 distinct CDR3 sequences, 20% of them seen only once. Time point in this sample: persistent/refractory GD, antithyroid drugs over 5 years with positive TRAb. Researchers made the TCR library from RNA that was extracted from PBMCs. CDR3 length: 14 residues. The V gene's germline CDR1 is MNHEY and CDR2 SVGAGI. Deletions cut 1 base from V and 6 bases from J, with 10 bases between.

This TCR came from a female donor with Graves disease. The source was peripheral blood mononuclear cells (PBMCs), collected when the disease was refractory, from a patient treated with antithyroid drugs. The chain has TRBV6-5 and TRBJ1-5; D call uncertain. The CDR3 is CASSYYLGGQPQHF. CDR3 bases: TGTGCCAGCAGTTACTATCTTGGCGGTCAGCCCCAGCATTTT.